In this sample, the clone carrying this T cell receptor (beta chain) turned up once. Other DNA sequences in this sample translate to the same CDR3. This sample stems from a study of blood T cell repertoires in COVID-19. Trimming stripped 1 base from V and 0 bases from J, with 10 bases between. This CDR3 region has 16 residues. The V gene's germline CDR1 is SGHTA and CDR2 FQGTGA. TCRdb keeps only in-frame clones here, not all; method: immunoSEQ multiplex PCR. The table shows about 88,000 clones, with about 71% occurring only once. The sample consisted of peripheral blood. The receptor was isolated from a woman aged 60 to 75 in a cohort sampled during active or convalescent COVID-19. The J gene is TRBJ2-1, the V gene TRBV7-3; TRBD1 is a possible D gene (6 bases). This CDR3 reads CASSLIRGSSYNEQFF. In DNA form, the CDR3 reads TGTGCCAGCAGCTTAATTAGGGGGAGCTCCTACAATGAGCAGTTCTTC.